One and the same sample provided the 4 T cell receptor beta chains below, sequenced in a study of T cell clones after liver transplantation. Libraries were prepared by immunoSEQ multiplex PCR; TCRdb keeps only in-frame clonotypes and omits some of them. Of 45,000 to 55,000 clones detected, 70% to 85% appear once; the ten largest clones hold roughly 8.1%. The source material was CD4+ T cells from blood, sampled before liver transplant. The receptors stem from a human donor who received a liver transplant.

CDR3 region: CASSTYGGGEEKLFF. Here the CDR3 DNA reads TGCGCCAGCAGCACTTACGGCGGCGGGGAAGAAAAACTGTTTTTT. The V and J genes are TRBV4-3 and TRBJ1-4, with D hard to call. The germline CDR1 and CDR2 sequences are LGHNA and YSLEER. The CDR3 is 15 residues long. The V end lost 5 bases, the J end lost 8 bases, and 18 bases lay between the germline ends.

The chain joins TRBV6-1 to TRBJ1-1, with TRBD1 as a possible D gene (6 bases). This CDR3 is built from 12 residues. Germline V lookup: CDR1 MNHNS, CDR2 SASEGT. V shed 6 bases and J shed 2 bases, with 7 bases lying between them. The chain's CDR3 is CASRDSNTEAFF. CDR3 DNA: TGTGCCAGCAGGGACAGTAACACTGAAGCTTTCTTT.

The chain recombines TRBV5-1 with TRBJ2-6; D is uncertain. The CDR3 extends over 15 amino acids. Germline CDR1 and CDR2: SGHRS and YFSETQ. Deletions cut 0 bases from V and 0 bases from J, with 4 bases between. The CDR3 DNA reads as TGCGCCAGCAGCTTGGGGCCCTCTGGGGCCAACGTCCTGACTTTC. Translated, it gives CASSLGPSGANVLTF.

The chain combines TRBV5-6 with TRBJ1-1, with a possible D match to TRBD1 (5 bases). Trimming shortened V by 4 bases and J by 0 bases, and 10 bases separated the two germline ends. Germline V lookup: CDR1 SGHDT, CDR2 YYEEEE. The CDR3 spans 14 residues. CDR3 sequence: CASSPGHLNTEAFF. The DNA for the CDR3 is TGTGCCAGCAGCCCAGGACACCTGAACACTGAAGCTTTCTTT.